This paragraph covers one TCR beta chain sequence. This entry belongs to a study of blood T cell repertoires in COVID-19. Germline lookup yields CDR1 MNHEY and CDR2 SVGAGI. V lost 0 bases to trimming and J lost 4 bases, with 9 bases between them. The CDR3 loop spans 14 amino acids. Measured with immunoSEQ multiplex PCR; TCRdb has only the in-frame clones, and not every one. The sample consists of around 150,000 clones, about 88% of them appearing once. This clonotype was sampled from a human donor with COVID-19, enrolled during active disease. The donor label of this sample is uncertain. Sequencing was carried out using peripheral blood. V is TRBV6-5 and J is TRBJ1-2; D possibly corresponds to TRBD1 (5 bases). The CDR3 nucleotides are TGTGCCAGCAGTTACTCGAACAGGCCCTATGGCTACACCTTC. Its protein product is CASSYSNRPYGYTF.